This T cell receptor beta chain emerged from a study of T-cell reconstitution after alpha-beta-depleted transplantation in children. Unique molecular identifiers were incorporated into the prepared TCRbeta library. TCRdb itself ran the PCR reads through MiXCR, one entry per CDR3 protein. The sample holds over 200,000 distinct CDR3 sequences, approximately 10% seen once. This CDR3 region has 16 residues. After removal of 1 base from V and 0 bases from J, the junction contained 2 bases not matched to a gene. The V gene's germline CDR1 is SGHVS and CDR2 FQNEAQ. The material was PBMCs from the stem cell graft donor, obtained from the stem cell graft. The receptor comes from a human donor who donated a stem cell graft to a child with acute lymphoblastic leukemia. The rearrangement uses TRBV7-8 and TRBJ2-2; TRBD2 agrees at 7 bases. CDR3 amino acids: CASSLVAGANTGELFF. DNA of the CDR3: TGTGCCAGCAGCTTAGTGGCGGGGGCGAACACCGGGGAGCTGTTTTTT.